This T cell receptor (beta chain) was identified during a study of vaccination effects on CD4 cells after COVID-19. The table came from immunoSEQ multiplex PCR; TCRdb's copy has only in-frame clones and leaves some out. The data contain roughly 61,000 clones, roughly 76% of them singletons. Whole-study results and caveats: Clones that were induced by infection or by vaccine showed marked contraction late after vaccination.

Germline values: CDR1 KGHDR, CDR2 SFDVKD. The CDR3 runs to 13 residues. V was trimmed by 0 bases and J by 13 bases, leaving 12 bases between them. Regarding this clone: Its antigen remains unknown.

Sequencing was preceded by expansion of antigen-specific CD4+ T cells with viral peptide pools in the ViraFEST assay. Scientists isolated CD4+ T cells after a roughly 9-day culture period ended. Vaccine recipients lacked prior SARS-CoV-2 infection and had negative nucleocapsid antibodies. Every well got around 2 million PBMC, which were grown with around 10 IU/ml IL-2 and about 9.2 ug/ml peptides. This specimen was CD4+ T cells from PBMCs cultured with HCoV-229E spike peptides, taken before COVID-19 vaccination. The V gene is TRBV24-1, the J gene TRBJ2-1; tentatively, D is TRBD1 (5 bases). The TCR was taken from a human donor who received a COVID-19 vaccine. The DNA for the CDR3 is TGTGCCACCAGTGATTTGAAGGGGATCTACCAGTTCTTC. Translating it yields CATSDLKGIYQFF.